This passage covers 4 T cell receptor beta chains from one sample sequenced in a study of blood T cell repertoires in COVID-19. Repertoires were generated with immunoSEQ multiplex PCR, while TCRdb's copy carries only in-frame clones and drops some. The profile shows a few hundred thousand clones, around 85% of them singletons. Sequenced input: peripheral blood. The receptors originated from a human donor in a cohort sampled during active COVID-19.

The gene calls are TRBV19 and TRBJ1-6, with 9 bases aligning to TRBD1. There are 15 residues in the CDR3. V lost 5 bases and J lost 9; bases outside the gene matches: 8. Germline V gene sequence: CDR1 LNHDA, CDR2 SQIVND (reference sequence). The CDR3 is CASSSPGQGLSPLHF. The DNA of the CDR3 is TGTGCCAGTAGTTCACCGGGACAGGGACTTTCACCCCTCCACTTT. The variable domain in full, completed from reference TRBV19 and TRBJ1-6, reads DGGITQSPKYLFRKEGQNVTLSCEQNLNHDAMYWYRQDPGQGLRLIYYSQIVNDFQKGDIAEGYSVSREKKESFPLTVTSAQKNPTAFYLCASSSPGQGLSPLHFGNGTRLTVT.

The V call is TRBV7-9, the J call TRBJ1-2; the D gene is possibly TRBD1 (6 bases). Trimming pared 5 bases from V and 7 bases from J, leaving 20 bases between. Germline lookup yields CDR1 SEHNR and CDR2 FQNEAQ (reference sequence). The CDR3 has 15 residues. In DNA, the CDR3 is TGTGCCAGCAGCACCCTCCCGACCAGGGGAGTTGGCTACACCTTC. Translating gives CASSTLPTRGVGYTF.

The chain links TRBV6-5 to TRBJ2-7; 7 bases map to TRBD2. This CDR3 comprises 14 residues. V lost 2 bases to trimming and J lost 2 bases; unmatched junction nucleotides: 3. Germline V lookup: CDR1 MNHEY, CDR2 SVGAGI. The CDR3 loop is CASSYGEGTYEQYF. The CDR3 DNA sequence: TGTGCCAGCAGTTACGGGGAGGGGACCTACGAGCAGTACTTC.

The genes are TRBV29-1 and TRBJ2-7; the D is unclear. This CDR3 has 13 amino acids. V dropped 0 bases and J dropped 4 bases, with 10 bases sitting between them. Germline V CDR1 and CDR2: SQVTM, ANQGSEA. The CDR3 is CSVEDPLAYEQYF. In DNA form, the CDR3 reads TGCAGCGTTGAAGATCCGTTAGCTTACGAGCAGTACTTC.